This TCR beta chain was captured by sequencing in a study of beta chain features in type 1 diabetes. Study-level findings and limits: Relative to healthy donors, patients appeared to have naive, central memory and Treg TCRB repertoires that were more similar. Type 1 diabetes patients had moderately but significantly shorter TCRB CDR3s in all four CD4+ subsets.

The authors reverse transcribed all of the isolated RNA, so sequencing captured expressed TCRB transcripts. Profiled with immunoSEQ multiplex PCR; TCRdb holds only in-frame clones, not every one. The data show around 310,000 clones, around an eighth seen once. With regard to this clone: The target antigen is unknown.

Germline V gene data show CDR1 as KGHSH and CDR2 as LQKENI. The length of the CDR3 is 17 residues. Trimming stripped 0 bases from V and 2 bases from J, with 13 bases between. This rearrangement joins TRBV18 to TRBJ2-2, with D tentatively TRBD2 (7 bases). Sample: naive CD4+ T cells from blood. This TCR was recovered from a woman aged 18-29 years with type 1 diabetes. CDR3 residues: CASSPPSSGTNTGELFF. CDR3 bases: TGTGCCAGCTCACCACCGTCCAGCGGGACAAACACCGGGGAGCTGTTTTTT.